These 27 T cell receptor beta chains were sequenced from one sample in a study of cytotoxic CD8 clonotypes in ibrutinib-treated CLL. The repertoire was sequenced with immunoSEQ multiplex PCR; TCRdb's copy has only in-frame clones and lacks some. This repertoire shows roughly 300,000 clones, roughly 76% found once; its top ten account for 5.6%. Sequencing used PBMCs, obtained at disease progression, from a patient treated with ibrutinib. The receptors come from a human donor with chronic lymphocytic leukemia.

This clone was detected only once. The chain recombines TRBV29-1 with TRBJ1-3; a possible D gene is TRBD1 (6 bases). Trimming removed 5 bases at V and 2 bases at J, with 13 bases between. Germline V gene data show CDR1 as SQVTM and CDR2 as ANQGSEA. This CDR3 region has 14 residues. For the CDR3, the DNA is TGCAGCGTTCAATTGACAGGAGCTGGAAACACCATATATTTT. Encoded protein: CSVQLTGAGNTIYF.

The V and J genes are TRBV27 and TRBJ2-7; D might be TRBD1 or TRBD2, each matching 5 bases. CDR1 and CDR2 (germline): MNHEY, SMNVEV (reference sequence). The CDR3 consists of 15 residues. V lost 6 bases and J 0 bases, leaving 15 bases between the germline ends. The CDR3, as DNA: TGTGCCAGCAGCCTTTCATGGGGGAACTCCTACGAGCAGTACTTC. Its protein product is CASSLSWGNSYEQYF.

The chain uses TRBV6-5 and TRBJ2-5, with 12 bases that match TRBD2. With V trimmed by 0 bases and J by 5 bases, 4 bases remained unmatched. Germline assignment: CDR1 MNHEY and CDR2 SVGAGI. The length of the CDR3 is 16 residues. The CDR3 DNA sequence: TGTGCCAGCAGTTACTCTACTAGCGGGGGGTGGGAGACCCAGTACTTC. It encodes CASSYSTSGGWETQYF.

The V gene is TRBV2, the J gene TRBJ2-2; D perhaps matches TRBD1 (6 bases). V shed 0 bases and J shed 5 bases, with 10 bases lying between them. The CDR3 runs to 15 residues. The germline gives CDR1 SNHLY, CDR2 FYNNEI. For the CDR3, the DNA is TGTGCCAGCAGTGAAGCGCTGGGGGCTACCGGGGAGCTGTTTTTT. It specifies CASSEALGATGELFF.

DNA for the CDR3: TGCAGCGTCTCACGACAGGGGACTAATGAAAAACTGTTTTTT. Protein product: CSVSRQGTNEKLFF. The chain couples TRBV29-1 to TRBJ1-4; 8 nucleotides line up with TRBD1. The germline CDR1 and CDR2 sequences are SQVTM and ANQGSEA. Trimming at V came to 6 bases and at J to 2 bases, leaving 5 bases not matched to a gene. The length of the CDR3 is 14 residues.

The chain is built from TRBV11-3 and TRBJ2-7; D ambiguous. V gave up 0 bases and J gave up 1 base, with 7 bases separating them. The V gene's germline CDR1 is SGHNT and CDR2 YENEEA. This CDR3 comprises 14 residues. In DNA, the CDR3 is TGTGCCAGCAGCTTAGAAGGCAGATCCTACGAGCAGTACTTC. Protein: CASSLEGRSYEQYF.

The chain recombines TRBV15 with TRBJ2-4; D may be TRBD1 (5 bases). Germline V lookup: CDR1 LNHNV, CDR2 YYDKDF (reference sequence). V gave up 3 bases and J gave up 4 bases, with 13 bases separating them. The CDR3 extends over 15 amino acids. CDR3 in amino acids: CATSRTQARKNIQYF. CDR3 DNA: TGTGCCACCAGCAGGACACAGGCGAGGAAAAACATTCAGTACTTC.

This chain connects TRBV14 to TRBJ2-7, with TRBD2 identical over 12 bases. V was pared by 4 bases and J by 3 bases, with 4 bases of the junction left unmatched. Germline lookup yields CDR1 SGHDN and CDR2 FVKESK. The CDR3 totals 15 residues. CDR3 residues: CASSLWTSGNYEQYF. The DNA for the CDR3 is TGTGCCAGCAGCCTCTGGACTAGCGGGAACTACGAGCAGTACTTC.

The chain links TRBV6-1 to TRBJ1-6; 7 bases align to TRBD1. The J segment lost 11 bases and the V segment lost 0 bases, leaving 10 bases of the junction unmatched. The length of the CDR3 is 16 residues. Germline CDR1 is MNHNS and CDR2 is SASEGT. The CDR3 nucleotides read TGTGCCAGCAGTGAAGCAGGGGGCGCGACTCTAACACCCCTCCACTTT. Translation: CASSEAGGATLTPLHF.

The J gene is TRBJ2-3, the V gene TRBV28, with TRBD2 identical over 10 bases. This CDR3 comprises 15 residues. The germline gives CDR1 MDHEN, CDR2 SYDVKM. V was pared by 2 bases and J by 1 base, with 0 bases of the junction left unmatched. As DNA, the CDR3 is TGTGCCAGCAGTTTAGGGACTAGCGGCACAGATACGCAGTATTTT. It translates to CASSLGTSGTDTQYF. Based on the CDR3 plus reference TRBV28 and TRBJ2-3, the full variable domain is DVKVTQSSRYLVKRTGEKVFLECVQDMDHENMFWYRQDPGLGLRLIYFSYDVKMKEKGDIPEGYSVSREKKERFSLILESASTNQTSMYLCASSLGTSGTDTQYFGPGTRLTVL.

This chain connects TRBV18 to TRBJ2-5; TRBD2 matches at 10 bases. The CDR3 loop spans 17 amino acids. Germline values: CDR1 KGHSH, CDR2 LQKENI. V was pared by 6 bases and J by 0 bases, with 10 bases of the junction left unmatched. CDR3 sequence: CASSSRTSGVYQETQYF. DNA of the CDR3: TGTGCCAGCTCTTCGAGAACTAGCGGGGTATACCAAGAGACCCAGTACTTC.

The chain employs TRBV25-1 and TRBJ2-3; 7 nucleotides agree with TRBD1. This CDR3 is built from 16 residues. V shed 7 bases, J shed 4 bases, and the junction held 14 bases outside the gene matches. Germline CDR1 reads MGHDK; CDR2 reads SYGVNS. CDR3 loop: CASMRMGQMSPDTQYF. CDR3 bases: TGTGCCAGCATGAGGATGGGACAGATGTCTCCAGATACGCAGTATTTT.

This clone was counted only a few times. J is TRBJ2-3 and V is TRBV27, with a weak D call TRBD2 (5 bases). The CDR3 length is 13 residues. Trimming removed 3 bases from V and 2 bases from J, with 6 bases in between. Germline V gene lookup returns CDR1 MNHEY and CDR2 SMNVEV (reference sequence). Written as DNA, the CDR3 is TGTGCCAGCAGTTTCGGGGTCACAGATACGCAGTATTTT. This translates into CASSFGVTDTQYF.

The V call is TRBV10-3, the J call TRBJ2-7; 9 bases align to TRBD1. The germline V gene has CDR1 ENHRY and CDR2 SYGVKD. With 6 bases clipped from V and 3 bases from J, the junction kept 6 bases outside the gene matches. The CDR3 covers 14 residues. The CDR3: CAISESGQGYEQYF. The CDR3 region has the DNA TGTGCCATCAGCGAATCGGGACAGGGCTACGAGCAGTACTTC.

This clone occurred once. The genes are TRBV14 and TRBJ1-2; D unresolved. The germline V gene encodes CDR1 SGHDN and CDR2 FVKESK. V lost 4 bases, J lost 6 bases, and 15 bases lay in between. This CDR3 has 14 residues. The CDR3 region is CASSRYSAQDGYTF. The CDR3 DNA is TGTGCCAGCAGCCGTTACAGCGCCCAGGATGGCTACACCTTC.

The chain is built from TRBV10-3 and TRBJ2-7, with D perhaps TRBD2 (5 bases). V lost 5 bases, J lost 8 bases, and 10 bases lay in between. The V gene's germline CDR1 is ENHRY and CDR2 SYGVKD. This CDR3 is built from 11 residues. This chain's CDR3 is CAISYGGQQYF. The CDR3, as DNA: TGTGCCATCAGTTATGGAGGACAGCAGTACTTC.

This chain uses TRBV19 with TRBJ1-2, with D possibly TRBD1 on 5 matching bases. CDR3 length equals 13 residues. The germline CDR1 and CDR2 sequences are LNHDA and SQIVND (reference sequence). V lost 3 bases to trimming and J lost 5 bases, with 10 bases between them. CDR3 amino acids: CASSMEGRYGYTF. The CDR3 nucleotides read TGTGCCAGTAGTATGGAGGGGAGATATGGCTACACCTTC.

This chain connects TRBV18 to TRBJ2-7; D uncertain. Germline V gives CDR1 KGHSH, CDR2 LQKENI. The CDR3 runs 15 residues. The V gene lost 6 bases and the J gene lost 0 bases, with 15 bases spanning the gap. The CDR3 sequence: CASSGVRTGSYEQYF. In nucleotides, the CDR3 is TGTGCCAGCTCCGGAGTCAGGACGGGCTCCTACGAGCAGTACTTC.

The chain couples TRBV7-3 to TRBJ2-1; either TRBD1 or TRBD2 may fit D (5 bases each). CDR1 and CDR2 from the germline V gene are SGHTA and FQGTGA. Trimming cost V 1 base and J 10 bases, with 11 bases left between them. The CDR3 is 13 residues long. CDR3 in DNA: TGTGCCAGCAGCTTAAACGAGGGGCTAGAGCAGTTCTTC. It is translated as CASSLNEGLEQFF.

Written as DNA, the CDR3 is TGTGCCAGCAGCACCCGGGCGGTGGGGGCGGGCGAGCAGTACTTC. Protein product: CASSTRAVGAGEQYF. This chain joins TRBV7-2 and TRBJ2-7, with D possibly matching TRBD1 (6 bases). The CDR3 extends over 15 amino acids. The V gene's germline CDR1 is SGHTA and CDR2 FQGNSA. The ends were cut back, 5 bases at V and 6 bases at J, with 20 bases in the middle.

The rearrangement joins TRBV5-1 to TRBJ2-3; no reliable D call. CDR1 is SGHRS, CDR2 YFSETQ, per germline. V was clipped by 4 bases and J by 6 bases, with 15 bases between them. The CDR3 runs 14 residues. The CDR3 coding sequence is TGCGCCAGCAGCGGGCTTACTTACCTGGATACGCAGTATTTT. Amino acids: CASSGLTYLDTQYF.

Remarks on this clone: Different DNA sequences within this sample yield the same CDR3. The CDR3 coding sequence is TGTGCCACCAGCAGCCAGGGGGGAAATCAGCCCCAGCATTTT. This gives the protein CATSSQGGNQPQHF. This chain links TRBV15 with TRBJ1-5; 7 nucleotides line up with TRBD1. The V gene's germline CDR1 is LNHNV and CDR2 YYDKDF (reference sequence). Trimming took 3 bases from V and 4 from J; bases not matched to a gene: 3. The CDR3 totals 14 residues.

The chain recombines TRBV7-8 with TRBJ2-1; D gene unclear. The V end lost 5 bases, the J end lost 0 bases, and 14 bases lay between the germline ends. Germline V gene sequence: CDR1 SGHVS, CDR2 FQNEAQ. The CDR3 runs 16 residues. The CDR3 sequence is CASSPYLESSYNEQFF. The CDR3 DNA reads as TGTGCCAGCAGCCCCTACCTAGAAAGCTCCTACAATGAGCAGTTCTTC.

The CDR3 region has the DNA TGTGCCAGCAGCCAAACAGGGGCAGATACGCAGTATTTT. This sequence encodes CASSQTGADTQYF. This chain joins TRBV6-6 and TRBJ2-3; 7 bases map to TRBD1. Germline trimming cut 6 bases from V and 4 bases from J; bases unmatched to any gene: 4. Germline V gene lookup returns CDR1 MNHNY and CDR2 SVGAGI (reference sequence). The CDR3 runs 13 residues.

The chain links TRBV7-3 to TRBJ2-2; D is ambiguous. The CDR3 length is 13 residues. CDR1 is SGHTA and CDR2 is FQGTGA in the germline V gene. V was shortened by 5 bases and J by 5 bases, with 9 bases between the two germline ends. CDR3 sequence reads: CASSKSLTGELFF. Written as DNA, the CDR3 is TGTGCCAGCAGCAAGAGCCTGACCGGGGAGCTGTTTTTT.

This sequence joins TRBV2 and TRBJ2-7; 7 nucleotides agree with TRBD2. Germline loops: CDR1 SNHLY, CDR2 FYNNEI. The CDR3 totals 13 residues. The V gene end was trimmed by 10 bases and the J gene end by 0 bases; junction bases not matched to a gene: 6. The CDR3 sequence: CATSGGYSYEQYF. The DNA of the CDR3 is TGTGCCACCTCGGGGGGTTACTCCTACGAGCAGTACTTC.

V is TRBV2 and J is TRBJ2-7, with 8 bases lining up with TRBD2. The V gene end was trimmed by 0 bases and the J gene end by 3 bases; junction bases not matched to a gene: 7. The CDR3 has 16 residues. CDR1 and CDR2 from the germline V gene are SNHLY and FYNNEI. The CDR3 spells CASSEASGRFRYEQYF. CDR3 coding DNA: TGTGCCAGCAGTGAAGCCAGCGGGAGATTTCGCTACGAGCAGTACTTC. Combining the CDR3 with reference TRBV2 and TRBJ2-7 gives the whole variable domain EPEVTQTPSHQVTQMGQEVILRCVPISNHLYFYWYRQILGQKVEFLVSFYNNEISEKSEIFDDQFSVERPDGSNFTLKIRSTKLEDSAMYFCASSEASGRFRYEQYFGPGTRLTVT.